Each of the 9 T cell receptor beta chains below was sequenced from the same sample in a study of shared clonotypes between healthy human individuals. Naive CD8 isolation took CD45RO-negative cells positively selected for CCR7 and excluded terminally differentiated effector memory CD45RA+ cells. Some clones are missing from TCRdb's copy, which holds only in-frame ones; the method was immunoSEQ multiplex PCR. The sample yields roughly 2,000,000 clones, approximately 94% seen once. The sample consisted of naive CD8+ T cells sorted from blood. These receptors were taken from a man younger than 30 in good health.

The rearrangement links TRBV4-1 to TRBJ2-3; D remains unclear. V lost 0 bases and J 4 bases, leaving 8 bases between the germline ends. Germline CDR1 reads MGHRA; CDR2 reads YSYEKL. This CDR3 has 14 amino acids. CDR3 coding DNA: TGCGCCAGCAGCCAAGAAATAGCCTCAGATACGCAGTATTTT. It translates to CASSQEIASDTQYF.

J is TRBJ2-1 and V is TRBV5-4, with a tentative D call TRBD1 (6 bases). V lost 4 bases to trimming and J lost 6 bases, with 17 bases between them. CDR1 SGHNT and CDR2 YYREEE come from the germline V gene (reference sequence). The CDR3 has 15 amino acids. The CDR3 DNA is TGTGCCAGCAGCCAGGGACAAGGGGGTCCCAATGAGCAGTTCTTC. This codes for CASSQGQGGPNEQFF.

This chain joins TRBV28 and TRBJ2-7; 9 positions match TRBD2. In germline, CDR1 is MDHEN, CDR2 SYDVKM. The CDR3 runs to 14 residues. Trimming at V came to 2 bases and at J to 7 bases, leaving 6 bases not matched to a gene. CDR3 DNA sequence: TGTGCCAGCAGTTTAGGCGGGGGGGCAAAAGAGCAGTACTTC. This translates into CASSLGGGAKEQYF.

V is TRBV19 and J is TRBJ1-1, with 9 bases matching TRBD1. V lost 7 bases to trimming and J lost 7 bases; unmatched junction nucleotides: 10. Germline-derived CDR1 and CDR2 are LNHDA and SQIVND (reference sequence). The CDR3 loop spans 14 amino acids. The CDR3, as DNA: TGTGCCAGTAAGGGGCGGGACAGGGTGTTTGAAGCTTTCTTT. Its translation is CASKGRDRVFEAFF.

V usage is TRBV5-1 and J usage is TRBJ2-1; no definite D call. CDR1 and CDR2 from the germline V gene are SGHRS and YFSETQ. The CDR3 is 14 amino acids. V was cut by 0 bases and J by 4 bases, with 8 bases left in between. CDR3 coding DNA: TGCGCCAGCAGCTTGGAGACTCTTTACAATGAGCAGTTCTTC. Translating gives CASSLETLYNEQFF.

This chain joins TRBV13 and TRBJ2-7; 11 positions agree with TRBD1. The V gene's germline CDR1 is PRHDT and CDR2 FYEKMQ (reference sequence). V lost 6 bases and J lost 7; bases outside the gene matches: 11. This CDR3 is built from 15 residues. The CDR3 here is CASSSRTGGVGEQYF. The CDR3 DNA follows: TGTGCCAGCAGTTCCCGGACAGGGGGCGTGGGTGAGCAGTACTTC.

The V gene is TRBV13, the J gene TRBJ2-3, with TRBD2 as a possible D gene (5 bases). This CDR3 has 15 residues. Germline V gene sequence: CDR1 PRHDT, CDR2 FYEKMQ (reference sequence). Deletions cut 1 base from V and 6 bases from J, with 14 bases between. CDR3 sequence (DNA): TGTGCCAGCAGCTTAGTCGGGGAATTTTCGGATACGCAGTATTTT. It yields the protein CASSLVGEFSDTQYF.

Details on this clone: Other nucleotide sequences from this sample produce the same CDR3. The V gene is TRBV9, the J gene TRBJ2-7; D might be TRBD1 (5 bases). The CDR3 contains 12 residues. CDR1 is SGDLS, CDR2 YYNGEE, per germline. With 3 bases removed from V and 5 bases from J, the gap between germline ends came to 9 bases. The DNA of the CDR3 is TGTGCCAGCAGCGGGCAGGGCCACGAGCAGTACTTC. Translating gives CASSGQGHEQYF. Together with reference TRBV9 and TRBJ2-7, the CDR3 gives the full variable domain: DSGVTQTPKHLITATGQRVTLRCSPRSGDLSVYWYQQSLDQGLQFLIQYYNGEERAKGNILERFSAQQFPDLHSELNLSSLELGDSALYFCASSGQGHEQYFGPGTRLTVT.

The chain carries TRBV6-1 and TRBJ2-5, with D perhaps TRBD1 (5 bases). Trimming pared 6 bases from V and 5 bases from J, leaving 10 bases between. Germline CDR1 is MNHNS and CDR2 is SASEGT. This CDR3 comprises 12 residues. The CDR3 DNA reads as TGTGCCAGCAGCCCAGGGTTGGAGACCCAGTACTTC. Protein product: CASSPGLETQYF.